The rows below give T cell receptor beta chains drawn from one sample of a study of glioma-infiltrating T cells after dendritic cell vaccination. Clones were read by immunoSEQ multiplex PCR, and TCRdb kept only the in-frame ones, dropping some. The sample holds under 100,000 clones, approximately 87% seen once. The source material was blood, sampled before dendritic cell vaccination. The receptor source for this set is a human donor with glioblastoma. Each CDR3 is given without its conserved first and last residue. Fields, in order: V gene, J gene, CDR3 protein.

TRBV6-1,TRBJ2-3,ASRTSGPDTQY
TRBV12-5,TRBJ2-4,ASGLDRANIQY
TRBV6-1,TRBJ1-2,ASSERDTVRYGYT
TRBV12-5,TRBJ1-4,ASGTTGGNEKLF
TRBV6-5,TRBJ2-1,ASSYSGGRARYEQF
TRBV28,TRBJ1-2,ASSSGGYT
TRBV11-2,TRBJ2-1,ASSRPGVYNEQF
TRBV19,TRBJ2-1,ASTFSGTPYNEQF
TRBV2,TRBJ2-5,ASRPSGGQETQY
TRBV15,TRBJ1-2,ATSRELWDREGYT
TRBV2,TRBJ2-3,ASSEGRTSGAADTQY
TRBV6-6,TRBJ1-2,ASSPQGAAHYGYT
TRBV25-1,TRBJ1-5,ASSEGQGWNQPQH
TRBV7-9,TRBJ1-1,ASSPWRGANPNTEAF
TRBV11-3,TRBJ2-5,ASSFGVAQGWETQY
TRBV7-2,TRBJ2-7,ASSFRTTLYEQY
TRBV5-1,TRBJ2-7,ASSSGTGQGEQY
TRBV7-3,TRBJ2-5,ASSFIGQETQY
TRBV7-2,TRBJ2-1,ASSPRGSRVGEQF
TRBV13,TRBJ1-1,ASRQVAGVAF
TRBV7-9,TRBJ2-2,ASTEENTGELF
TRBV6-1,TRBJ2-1,ARYFAGGLRNEQF
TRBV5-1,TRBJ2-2,ASSRDSKNTGELF
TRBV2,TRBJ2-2,ASSGQGRNTGELF
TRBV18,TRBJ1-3,ASSPGTGSGNTIY
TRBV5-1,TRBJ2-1,ASSLTRSGGDNEQF
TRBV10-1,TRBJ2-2,ASNSGVRTGELF
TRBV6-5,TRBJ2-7,ASSYLPPGGSYEQY
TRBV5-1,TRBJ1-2,ASSPGVDGNGYT
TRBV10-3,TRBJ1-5,ASSTGAQPQH
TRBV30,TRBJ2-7,AQKTGSAYEQY
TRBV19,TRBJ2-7,ASWTSLEPYEQY
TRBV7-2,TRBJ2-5,ASSSSGRETQY
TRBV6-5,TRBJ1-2,ASSGYRGLNYGYT
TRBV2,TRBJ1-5,ASRPGTFNQPQH
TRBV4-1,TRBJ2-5,ASSQGRGSGHPQEAQY
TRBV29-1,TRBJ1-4,SVLGTGIEKLF
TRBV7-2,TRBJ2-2,ASSLVSSQVNGELF
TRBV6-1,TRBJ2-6,ASDPAGPGANVLT
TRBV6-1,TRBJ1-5,ASSVQYRGQPQH
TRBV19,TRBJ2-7,ASSTMGQKAYEQY
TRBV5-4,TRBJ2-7,ASRKGQGAFDEQY
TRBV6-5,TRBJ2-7,ASSYPGQGAVAEQY
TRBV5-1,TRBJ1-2,ASSLELGGFSGYT
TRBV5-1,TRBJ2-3,ASSLRDRQIFTDTQY
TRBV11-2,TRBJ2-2,ASSQTSADTGELF
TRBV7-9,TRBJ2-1,ASSSSSYNEQF
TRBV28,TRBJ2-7,ASTSGRGSYEQY
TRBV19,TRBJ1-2,ASSPRTGGALLGYT
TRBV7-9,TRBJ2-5,ASSLARSGGETQY
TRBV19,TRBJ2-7,ASRAGGQPAGEQY
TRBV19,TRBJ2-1,ASSWIAPTSEQF
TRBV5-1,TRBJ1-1,ASSPEGPEAF
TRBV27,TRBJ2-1,ATTPSARSYNEQF
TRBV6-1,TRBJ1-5,ASTPLGGTQPQH
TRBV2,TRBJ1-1,ASRQGRTEAF
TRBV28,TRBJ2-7,ASRPLRGRNLTYEQY
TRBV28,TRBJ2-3,ASKLEAALPDTQY
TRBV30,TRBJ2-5,AWSPQERGTQY
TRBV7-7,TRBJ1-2,ASSSADRGHGYT